This section outlines one T cell receptor beta chain sequence together with its context. Its antigen is currently not known. Base qualities are missing; no much larger clone stands one base away. TCRbeta CDR3 regions were amplified from genomic DNA using the immunoSEQ Assay, a bias-controlled multiplex PCR. On the authors' methods: The number of nucleated cells in each sample was estimated by amplification of reference gene primers within the assay. To quantify the absolute abundance of each unique TCRbeta CDR3 rearrangement, sequence reads were collapsed and filtered. For each sample, productive Simpson clonality was calculated by taking the square root of Simpson's diversity index across productive rearrangements. TCRdb took over this immuneACCESS table, retaining in-frame rearrangements with V and J assigned. Such tables are incomplete; in checked studies, under half of the missing clones stem from an unresolved V gene, and the remainder is unexplained. That table furnishes V, J and clone size, whereas the DNA furnished D and trimming. The sample includes around 290,000 clones, with 80% to 95% observed a single time. The ten biggest clones cover around 2.2% of the sample.

The CDR3 spans 14 residues, from the cysteine through the phenylalanine. Only the CDR3 part of the read is kept: 42 bases, read in frame from the first base. Trimming accounts for 4 bases at V and 5 bases at J, while the number of junction bases matched to no gene is 5. According to the germline V gene, CDR1 reads SGHTA and CDR2 reads FQGTGA. The record originates from a study of blood T cell repertoires in COVID-19 (dated by TCRdb to between 2020 and 2021). Context from the whole study: Samples covering the acute and convalescent phases of COVID-19 were provided by collaborators in the United States, Italy and Spain. The dataset comprised deeply sampled blood TCRbeta repertoires from subjects exposed to, actively infected with, or recovered from COVID-19. The repertoires were released in a freely available public database intended as a resource for research on the immune response to SARS-CoV-2. A de-identified subject ID, COVID-19 status, age in years and sex were almost always included in the sample metadata. The samples were drawn from the first 160 participants of the ongoing ImmuneRACE study and from over a thousand subjects provided by 6 global collaborators. The material from the prospective study consisted of cDNA or gDNA derived from T cells, B-cell-depleted T cells, or PBMCs. Where available, HLA class I and class II types were obtained from metadata supplied by the sample provider rather than from assay-based typing. Broad study findings and their caveats: The amount of clinical and demographic metadata varied by source and participant and was provided uncurated.

One collaborating source in Seattle enrolled patients while the patients were actively infected and followed the patients over time throughout the course of disease. Each collaborating institution followed its own protocols to collect whole blood in K2EDTA tubes. Collaborator samples were shipped for TCRbeta analysis as frozen whole blood, isolated PBMCs, or DNA extracted from either sample type. Sequencing was done on a sample of peripheral blood. Rearrangement joined TRBV7-3 to TRBJ1-2; the junction holds 9 bases that match TRBD1. The clonotype comes from a woman aged 25 to 39 with COVID-19, enrolled during active disease. The CDR3 in this case is CASSSTGTGYGYTF. The nucleotide sequence is given as TGTGCCAGCAGCTCAACAGGGACAGGGTATGGCTACACCTTC.